This entry lists 5 T cell receptor beta chains sequenced from one sample in a study of cytotoxic CD8 clonotypes in ibrutinib-treated CLL. Some clones are missing from TCRdb's copy, which holds only in-frame ones; the method was immunoSEQ multiplex PCR. Of about 63,000 clones detected, approximately 57% appear once; the ten largest clones hold approximately 15%. Sample: PBMCs, taken after 12 months of ibrutinib treatment. These receptors came from a human donor with chronic lymphocytic leukemia.

This rearrangement joins TRBV27 to TRBJ2-7; D gene unclear. The length of the CDR3 is 14 residues. Trimming cost V 2 bases and J 4 bases, with 12 bases left between them. Germline V lookup: CDR1 MNHEY, CDR2 SMNVEV (reference sequence). CDR3 coding DNA: TGTGCCAGCAGTTTAGGGTCCAACCGTTACGAGCAGTACTTC. Amino acids: CASSLGSNRYEQYF.

This clone showed up many times. The genes are TRBV29-1 and TRBJ2-2; unclear D gene. The CDR3 contains 12 residues. The germline V and J ends were trimmed by 3 bases and 1 base, with 3 bases remaining between them. Germline assignment: CDR1 SQVTM and CDR2 ANQGSEA. Written as DNA, the CDR3 is TGCAGCGTTGACAAGAACACCGGGGAGCTGTTTTTT. Protein sequence: CSVDKNTGELFF.

V is TRBV9 and J is TRBJ1-1; no clear D. Trimming took 2 bases from V and 0 from J, leaving 8 bases between them. Germline V gives CDR1 SGDLS, CDR2 YYNGEE. This CDR3 spans 14 amino acids. The CDR3 loop is CASSVIPMNTEAFF. DNA for the CDR3: TGTGCCAGCAGCGTCATCCCCATGAACACTGAAGCTTTCTTT.

V is TRBV19 and J is TRBJ1-2; tentative D call: TRBD1 (5 bases). With 3 bases removed from V and 4 bases from J, the gap between germline ends came to 9 bases. CDR1 is LNHDA and CDR2 is SQIVND in the germline V gene (reference sequence). The CDR3 consists of 13 residues. The CDR3 reads CASSMAGTYGYTF. The CDR3 bases are TGTGCCAGTAGTATGGCGGGGACCTATGGCTACACCTTC.

This clone came up many times. The rearrangement links TRBV11-2 to TRBJ2-1; D gene unclear. The CDR3 length is 15 residues. Trimming cost V 6 bases and J 7 bases, with 19 bases left between them. Germline V lookup: CDR1 SGHAT, CDR2 FQNNGV. CDR3 sequence reads: CASSHWAGRVNEQFF. In DNA form, the CDR3 reads TGTGCCAGCAGTCACTGGGCAGGTAGGGTGAATGAGCAGTTCTTC.